These 8 T cell receptor beta chains came from one sample sequenced in a study of brain T cells in children with intractable seizures (TCRdb year 2021). This sample's time point label indicates: resected brain tissue, or blood drawn just prior to surgery. The method behind the library was the immunoSEQ multiplex PCR assay. Drawn from immuneACCESS, this table holds only the in-frame rearrangements with V and J called that TCRdb kept. Clones are partly lost; checked studies trace under half to an unresolved V gene and leave the rest unexplained. The sample includes over 95,000 clones, with 85% to 95% observed a single time. The ten largest clones add up to 3.5% to 4.5% of the sample. The specimen was peripheral blood, collected at surgery. The source is a boy in the first two years of life with hemimegalencephaly and intractable seizures.

J is TRBJ2-1 and V is TRBV30; D is perhaps TRBD2 (6 bases). The CDR3 is 12 amino acids. The germline V gene encodes CDR1 GTSNPN and CDR2 SVGIG (reference sequence). Trimming shortened V by 8 bases and J by 7 bases, and 15 bases separated the two germline ends. The CDR3 is CAGTPGGNEQFF. CDR3 DNA: TGTGCCGGGACTCCCGGAGGGAATGAGCAGTTCTTC.

The chain links TRBV6-8 to TRBJ2-1; D gene ambiguous. Trimming left V 2 bases short and J 2 bases short, with 13 bases between. The CDR3 spans 16 residues. Per germline, CDR1 MNHGY and CDR2 SAAAGT. The CDR3 sequence: CASSYPFFRTYNEQFF. The CDR3 DNA follows: TGTGCCAGCAGTTACCCCTTTTTCAGAACCTACAATGAGCAGTTCTTC.

This rearrangement joins TRBV5-1 to TRBJ1-1; D not resolved. Germline CDR1 SGHRS, CDR2 YFSETQ. Trimming took 1 base from V and 8 from J, leaving 12 bases between them. The length of the CDR3 is 13 residues. CDR3 protein: CASSLPSEAEAFF. The CDR3 coding sequence is TGCGCCAGCAGCTTGCCGTCCGAGGCCGAAGCTTTCTTT.

The chain employs TRBV27 and TRBJ2-7, with D tentatively TRBD1 or TRBD2 (5 bases each). CDR3 length: 16 amino acids. Germline CDR1 is MNHEY and CDR2 is SMNVEV (reference sequence). The ends were cut back, 0 bases at V and 6 bases at J, with 18 bases in the middle. CDR3 bases: TGTGCCAGCAGTTTATCGTCGGGGACCGTCGGGCGCGAGCAGTACTTC. It encodes CASSLSSGTVGREQYF.

The V and J genes are TRBV7-3 and TRBJ2-3; tentative D call: TRBD2 (7 bases). CDR1 and CDR2 (germline): SGHTA, FQGTGA. This CDR3 spans 13 amino acids. V lost 5 bases and J 8 bases, leaving 14 bases between the germline ends. As DNA, the CDR3 is TGTGCCAGCAGCCCCGGGGGGCGGACTACGCAGTATTTT. Residues: CASSPGGRTTQYF.

This sequence joins TRBV28 and TRBJ2-2; no clear D gene. Looked up from germline, CDR1 is MDHEN and CDR2 is SYDVKM. The CDR3 loop spans 12 amino acids. V lost 8 bases and J 6 bases, leaving 10 bases between the germline ends. The CDR3 region has the DNA TGTGCCAGCCACGGCGGACCCGGGGAGCTGTTTTTT. Translated, it gives CASHGGPGELFF.

The gene calls are TRBV3-1 (or the pseudogene TRBV3-2) and TRBJ1-3; D unclear. Germline V gene sequence: CDR1 LGHDT, CDR2 YNNKEL (reference sequence). V lost 0 bases and J 3 bases, leaving 15 bases between the germline ends. The CDR3 is 17 amino acids. The CDR3 coding sequence is TGTGCCAGCAGCCAAGAAGATTCCGTGTCCCGTGGAAACACCATATATTTT. Its translation is CASSQEDSVSRGNTIYF.

The chain recombines TRBV6-1 with TRBJ2-2; 9 positions match TRBD1. The J segment lost 3 bases and the V segment lost 1 base, leaving 3 bases of the junction unmatched. Germline V gene sequence: CDR1 MNHNS, CDR2 SASEGT. The CDR3 extends over 16 amino acids. CDR3 sequence reads: CASSEGTGGYTGELFF. DNA of the CDR3: TGTGCCAGCAGTGAAGGTACAGGGGGCTACACCGGGGAGCTGTTTTTT.